This paragraph covers one TCR beta chain sequence. Germline V gene lookup returns CDR1 LGHDT and CDR2 YNNKEL (reference sequence). This CDR3 has 15 amino acids. V lost 1 base to trimming and J lost 4 bases, with 13 bases between them. How the authors handled the data: Estimated nucleated cell counts came from reference gene primer amplification. Generated by immunoSEQ multiplex PCR, the TCRdb table keeps only in-frame clones and is missing some. For V, J and clone size, that table is used; D and trimming come from the DNA. The table includes 70,000 to 85,000 clones, 82% detected once. These data originate in a study of blood T cell repertoires in COVID-19. Study in general: The study drew acute and convalescent COVID-19 samples from the United States, Italy and Spain. The cDNA or gDNA used as material had been derived from T cells, B-cell-depleted T cells, or PBMCs.

This receptor was identified in an elderly man with acute or convalescent COVID-19. The chain combines TRBV3-1 (or the pseudogene TRBV3-2) with TRBJ1-2; D is unclear. Source material: peripheral blood. CDR3 bases: TGTGCCAGCAGCCAAGGCATGAGAGAAGCCTATGGCTACACCTTC. This sequence encodes CASSQGMREAYGYTF.